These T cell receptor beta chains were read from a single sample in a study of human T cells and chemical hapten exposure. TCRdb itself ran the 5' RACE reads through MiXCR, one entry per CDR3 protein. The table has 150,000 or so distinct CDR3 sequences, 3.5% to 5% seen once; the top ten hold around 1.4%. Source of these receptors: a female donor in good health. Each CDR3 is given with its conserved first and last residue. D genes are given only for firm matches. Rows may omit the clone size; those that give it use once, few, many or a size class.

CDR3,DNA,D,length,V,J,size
CASSLGQGQAFF,TGTGCCAGCAGCTTGGGACAGGGACAAGCTTTCTTT,TRBD1,12,TRBV7-2,TRBJ1-1,many
CASSSGGGGGQPQHF,TGTGCCAGCAGCTCGGGAGGGGGTGGAGGTCAGCCCCAGCATTTT,NA,15,TRBV6-1,TRBJ1-5,NA
CASSSRGSSSYEQYF,TGTGCCAGCAGCTCTAGGGGATCAAGCTCCTACGAGCAGTACTTC,NA,15,TRBV9,TRBJ2-7,NA
CTAAGEQETQYF,TGCACAGCAGCGGGGGAGCAAGAGACCCAGTACTTC,TRBD2,12,TRBV20-1,TRBJ2-5,few
CASSPASGGQETQYF,TGTGCCAGCAGCCCGGCGAGCGGGGGACAAGAGACCCAGTACTTC,TRBD2,15,TRBV11-2,TRBJ2-5,NA
CASSTSPQETQYF,TGTGCCAGCAGTACTAGCCCGCAAGAGACCCAGTACTTC,NA,13,TRBV2,TRBJ2-5,few
CASSVQGVVGNTIYF,TGTGCCAGCAGCGTACAGGGTGTGGTTGGAAACACCATATATTTT,NA,15,TRBV5-4,TRBJ1-3,NA
CASSESVLWGEQETQYF,TGTGCCAGCAGTGAAAGCGTTTTGTGGGGGGAACAAGAGACCCAGTACTTC,NA,17,TRBV2,TRBJ2-5,many
CASSLGRRAEFTDTQYF,TGTGCCAGCAGCTTAGGGCGCCGGGCAGAGTTCACAGATACGCAGTATTTT,NA,17,TRBV7-2,TRBJ2-3,many
CSARDVSGGGYSYEQYF,TGCAGTGCTAGAGATGTTAGCGGGGGGGGGTACTCCTACGAGCAGTACTTC,TRBD2,17,TRBV20-1,TRBJ2-7,few
CSATLNRGRRPIRAFF,TGCAGTGCTACTCTCAACAGGGGGCGCCGCCCGATTAGAGCTTTCTTT,TRBD1,16,TRBV20-1,TRBJ1-1,many
CASSPEDQGGTDTQYF,TGTGCCAGCAGCCCCGAGGACCAGGGAGGCACAGATACGCAGTATTTT,NA,16,TRBV7-2,TRBJ2-3,many
CASSVSRSGANVLTF,TGCGCCAGCAGCGTTTCGAGGTCCGGGGCCAACGTCCTGACTTTC,NA,15,TRBV4-3,TRBJ2-6,many
CASSPTGRRYF,TGTGCCAGCAGCCCGACCGGCCGGAGGTATTTT,NA,11,TRBV7-2,TRBJ2-3,many
CASSSWMGLQTGSSYNSPLHF,TGTGCCAGCAGTTCTTGGATGGGACTGCAAACGGGGAGCTCCTATAATTCACCCCTCCACTTT,NA,21,TRBV12-3/TRBV12-4,TRBJ1-6,many
CASSPLDRGHEQYF,TGTGCCAGCAGCCCATTGGACAGGGGACACGAGCAGTACTTC,TRBD1,14,TRBV9,TRBJ2-7,many
CASSPSDGYEQYF,TGTGCCAGCAGCCCGTCGGACGGGTACGAGCAGTACTTC,NA,13,TRBV9,TRBJ2-7,many
CASSPQAAPSADTQYF,TGTGCCAGCTCACCACAAGCGGCACCCAGCGCAGATACGCAGTATTTT,NA,16,TRBV18,TRBJ2-3,many
CSVEAQWNTEAFF,TGCAGCGTTGAGGCCCAGTGGAACACTGAAGCTTTCTTT,NA,13,TRBV29-1,TRBJ1-1,many
CASNPGPHEQYF,TGTGCCAGCAACCCGGGTCCTCACGAGCAGTACTTC,NA,12,TRBV28,TRBJ2-7,many